Below, 24 T cell receptor beta chains from the same sample are listed, as sequenced in a study of blood T cell repertoires in COVID-19. Sequenced by immunoSEQ multiplex PCR; TCRdb stores in-frame clones only, minus some. The sample contains approximately 440,000 clones, about 90% of which appear only once. Sequenced material: PBMCs or T cells enriched from blood (not recorded which). These receptors came from a man aged 18 to 29 who had recovered from COVID-19.

The rearrangement joins TRBV3-1 (or the pseudogene TRBV3-2) to TRBJ1-2; no firm D call. V gave up 3 bases and J gave up 2 bases, with 19 bases separating them. Germline CDR1 is LGHDT and CDR2 is YNNKEL (reference sequence). CDR3 length equals 17 residues. Here the CDR3 DNA reads TGTGCCAGCAGCCACACCCTGATTTGGGCGCCCAACTATGGCTACACCTTC. It encodes CASSHTLIWAPNYGYTF.

This sequence joins TRBV7-3 and TRBJ2-1; 7 bases line up with TRBD2. The CDR3 runs to 14 residues. Germline CDR1 is SGHTA and CDR2 is FQGTGA. V lost 5 bases to trimming and J lost 7 bases; unmatched junction nucleotides: 8. CDR3 residues: CASSDGGWSNEQFF. The CDR3 region has the DNA TGTGCCAGCAGCGACGGGGGGTGGTCGAATGAGCAGTTCTTC.

The V call is TRBV6-5, the J call TRBJ1-4, with unresolved D. Germline CDR1 is MNHEY and CDR2 is SVGAGI. The CDR3 sequence is 15 residues long. Trimming removed 6 bases from V and 1 base from J, with 12 bases in between. DNA for the CDR3: TGTGCCAGCAGGACTCTTAGTCGAACTAATGAAAAACTGTTTTTT. It specifies CASRTLSRTNEKLFF.

This clone was found once. The chain carries TRBV11-3 and TRBJ1-6, with D maybe TRBD1 (5 bases). The CDR3 sequence is 13 residues long. Germline CDR1 SGHNT, CDR2 YENEEA. The germline V and J ends were trimmed by 3 bases and 6 bases, with 6 bases remaining between them. The CDR3 bases are TGTGCCAGCAGCTTGCAGGGTAATTCACCCCTCCACTTT. Encoded protein: CASSLQGNSPLHF.

The count of this clone is one. The chain has TRBV29-1 and TRBJ1-2; TRBD1 aligns across 10 bases. CDR1 and CDR2 from the germline V gene are SQVTM and ANQGSEA. J was trimmed by 3 bases and V by 6 bases; bases with no gene match: 4. This CDR3 has 13 residues. The CDR3 DNA is TGCAGCGTATGGACAGGGGGGGACTATGGCTACACCTTC. Translating gives CSVWTGGDYGYTF.

The chain joins TRBV28 to TRBJ1-2; D possibly corresponds to TRBD1 (5 bases). This CDR3 has 15 residues. Germline V gene data show CDR1 as MDHEN and CDR2 as SYDVKM. V shed 4 bases and J shed 4 bases, with 16 bases lying between them. The CDR3 sequence is CASSSRYVGAYGYTF. The CDR3 DNA reads TGTGCCAGCAGTTCCCGGTATGTAGGGGCCTATGGCTACACCTTC.

The chain uses TRBV7-2 and TRBJ2-7, with D tentatively TRBD2 (6 bases). Germline lookup yields CDR1 SGHTA and CDR2 FQGNSA. V dropped 5 bases and J dropped 3 bases, with 11 bases sitting between them. This CDR3 comprises 13 residues. The CDR3 is CASSEGLVYEQYF. The CDR3 DNA reads as TGTGCCAGCAGCGAGGGACTGGTCTACGAGCAGTACTTC.

A few counts support this clone. The chain joins TRBV5-6 to TRBJ2-1; D possibly corresponds to TRBD1 (5 bases). Deletions cut 6 bases from V and 3 bases from J, with 13 bases between. CDR1 and CDR2 (germline): SGHDT, YYEEEE. CDR3 length: 14 residues. The CDR3 DNA sequence: TGTGCCAGCAATAAAGGACACAACTACAATGAGCAGTTCTTC. The encoded protein is CASNKGHNYNEQFF.

This chain connects TRBV2 to TRBJ2-7; 9 positions agree with TRBD1. The CDR3 spans 15 residues. The V and J ends lost 4 bases and 2 bases, in that order; junction bases with no gene match: 6. Per germline, CDR1 SNHLY and CDR2 FYNNEI. The CDR3 is CASSAEGQGPYEQYF. The CDR3 DNA reads TGTGCCAGCAGTGCAGAGGGACAGGGCCCCTACGAGCAGTACTTC.

V usage is TRBV11-2 and J usage is TRBJ2-4; D ambiguous. CDR1 and CDR2 (germline): SGHAT, FQNNGV. Trimming took off 0 bases at V and 0 bases at J, with 3 bases between the two ends. The CDR3 has 14 amino acids. In DNA form, the CDR3 reads TGTGCCAGCAGCTTAGATCTAGCCAAAAACATTCAGTACTTC. Amino acids: CASSLDLAKNIQYF.

DNA of the CDR3: TGCAGCGTGGGGGACGACAGGGGCTACACCTTC. It specifies CSVGDDRGYTF. The chain combines TRBV29-1 with TRBJ1-2; weak D call: TRBD1 (6 bases). Trimming stripped 6 bases from V and 8 bases from J, with 13 bases between. Germline V CDR1 and CDR2: SQVTM, ANQGSEA. The CDR3 has 11 residues.

J is TRBJ2-1 and V is TRBV19; 7 nucleotides agree with TRBD2. The CDR3 is 16 residues long. V shed 5 bases and J 3 bases; nucleotides not matched to a gene: 10. Germline V lookup: CDR1 LNHDA, CDR2 SQIVND (reference sequence). The DNA of the CDR3 is TGTGCCAGTAGTCCGATTGTAAGCGGGAACTACAATGAGCAGTTCTTC. It is translated as CASSPIVSGNYNEQFF.

V is TRBV27 and J is TRBJ2-7; 7 nucleotides match TRBD2. CDR1 is MNHEY and CDR2 is SMNVEV in the germline V gene (reference sequence). With V trimmed by 5 bases and J by 2 bases, 18 bases remained unmatched. The CDR3 covers 18 residues. CDR3 DNA: TGTGCCAGCAGTCCCGACGGACTAGGGAGGCCGCGTGCCTACGAGCAGTACTTC. Translated: CASSPDGLGRPRAYEQYF.

The CDR3 region has the DNA TGTGCCAGCAGTTACTCGGGGGGTGAGCAGTTCTTC. Translation gives CASSYSGGEQFF. The chain combines TRBV6-5 with TRBJ2-1; D may be TRBD2 (6 bases). The germline V and J ends were trimmed by 0 bases and 9 bases, with 6 bases remaining between them. This CDR3 contains 12 residues. CDR1 and CDR2 from the germline V gene are MNHEY and SVGAGI.

The gene calls are TRBV2 and TRBJ1-5; the D gene is possibly TRBD1 (6 bases). V lost 8 bases and J lost 6, with 17 bases in between. The V gene's germline CDR1 is SNHLY and CDR2 FYNNEI. The CDR3 consists of 14 residues. CDR3 nucleotides: TGTGCCAGCGGGAATGGGGGCGCAGGTCAGCCCCAGCATTTT. Protein product: CASGNGGAGQPQHF.

This chain connects TRBV2 to TRBJ1-4; 8 bases line up with TRBD1. After removal of 5 bases from V and 0 bases from J, the junction contained 11 bases not matched to a gene. The CDR3 is made up of 18 amino acids. Germline V gene lookup returns CDR1 SNHLY and CDR2 FYNNEI. The CDR3 is CASSTGQGQIATNEKLFF. The CDR3 nucleotides are TGTGCCAGCAGTACCGGACAGGGCCAGATTGCAACTAATGAAAAACTGTTTTTT.

The chain recombines TRBV5-8 with TRBJ2-5, with D possibly being TRBD2 (6 bases). CDR3 length: 17 amino acids. CDR1 is SGHTS, CDR2 YDEGEE, per germline. V gave up 4 bases and J gave up 2 bases, with 21 bases separating them. CDR3 coding DNA: TGTGCCAGCAGCGTGCCGCGGACTACCAAATTACAAGAGACCCAGTACTTC. This encodes CASSVPRTTKLQETQYF.

The chain is built from TRBV19 and TRBJ1-2; D unresolved. CDR1 is LNHDA and CDR2 is SQIVND in the germline V gene (reference sequence). The length of the CDR3 is 11 residues. Trimming left V 4 bases short and J 10 bases short, with 10 bases between. The CDR3 nucleotides are TGTGCCAGTAGTACCAGCGCAACCTACACCTTC. Amino acids: CASSTSATYTF.

The rearrangement joins TRBV3-1 (or the pseudogene TRBV3-2) to TRBJ1-2; 8 bases are a match to TRBD1. This CDR3 is built from 16 residues. V lost 1 base, J lost 4 bases, and 8 bases stayed unmatched. The V gene's germline CDR1 is LGHDT and CDR2 YNNKEL (reference sequence). The CDR3 reads CASSQVDRGSSYGYTF. The DNA for the CDR3 is TGTGCCAGCAGCCAAGTAGACAGGGGCAGTAGCTATGGCTACACCTTC.

For this clone: A much larger clone differs by one base, so this may be a read error. The chain combines TRBV5-1 with TRBJ2-2, with TRBD2 as a possible D gene (6 bases). This CDR3 region has 15 residues. The V end lost 0 bases, the J end lost 1 base, and 7 bases lay between the germline ends. Looked up from germline, CDR1 is SGHRS and CDR2 is YFSETQ. In nucleotides, the CDR3 is TGCGCCAGCAGCTTGGCCGGGGGGAACACCGGGGAGCTGTTTTTT. Translation: CASSLAGGNTGELFF.

This chain uses TRBV7-3 with TRBJ1-1; 11 bases map to TRBD1. Germline CDR1 and CDR2: SGHTA and FQGTGA. The CDR3 loop spans 14 amino acids. With 1 base clipped from V and 6 bases from J, the junction kept 1 base outside the gene matches. The DNA of the CDR3 is TGTGCCAGCAGCTTAAAGGGACAGGGGGCTGAAGCTTTCTTT. This gives the protein CASSLKGQGAEAFF. The full variable domain, rest sourced from reference TRBV7-3 and TRBJ1-1, is GAGVSQTPSNKVTEKGKYVELRCDPISGHTALYWYRQSLGQGPEFLIYFQGTGAADDSGLPNDRFFAVRPEGSVSTLKIQRTERGDSAVYLCASSLKGQGAEAFFGQGTRLTVV.

V and J are TRBV18 and TRBJ1-1, with D possibly matching TRBD1 (5 bases). Trimming took 5 bases from V and 4 from J, leaving 14 bases between them. This CDR3 comprises 14 residues. Germline V gene sequence: CDR1 KGHSH, CDR2 LQKENI. The CDR3 sequence: CASSSEQGVTEAFF. The CDR3 DNA is TGTGCCAGCTCATCCGAGCAGGGTGTCACTGAAGCTTTCTTT.

V gene TRBV29-1 combines with J gene TRBJ2-2; 9 positions agree with TRBD2. Germline CDR1 and CDR2: SQVTM and ANQGSEA. Unmatched junction bases numbered 5, after V lost 3 bases and J lost 6 bases. The CDR3 consists of 14 residues. The CDR3 DNA follows: TGCAGCGTTGATCCAGCGGGAGGTCCCGGGGAGCTGTTTTTT. This translates into CSVDPAGGPGELFF.

The chain is built from TRBV14 and TRBJ1-3; D uncertain. V shed 0 bases and J shed 2 bases, with 11 bases lying between them. Per the germline V gene, CDR1 is SGHDN and CDR2 is FVKESK. There are 16 residues in the CDR3. The CDR3 spells CASSQDRPGTGNTIYF. DNA for the CDR3: TGTGCCAGCAGCCAAGATCGACCCGGGACTGGAAACACCATATATTTT.